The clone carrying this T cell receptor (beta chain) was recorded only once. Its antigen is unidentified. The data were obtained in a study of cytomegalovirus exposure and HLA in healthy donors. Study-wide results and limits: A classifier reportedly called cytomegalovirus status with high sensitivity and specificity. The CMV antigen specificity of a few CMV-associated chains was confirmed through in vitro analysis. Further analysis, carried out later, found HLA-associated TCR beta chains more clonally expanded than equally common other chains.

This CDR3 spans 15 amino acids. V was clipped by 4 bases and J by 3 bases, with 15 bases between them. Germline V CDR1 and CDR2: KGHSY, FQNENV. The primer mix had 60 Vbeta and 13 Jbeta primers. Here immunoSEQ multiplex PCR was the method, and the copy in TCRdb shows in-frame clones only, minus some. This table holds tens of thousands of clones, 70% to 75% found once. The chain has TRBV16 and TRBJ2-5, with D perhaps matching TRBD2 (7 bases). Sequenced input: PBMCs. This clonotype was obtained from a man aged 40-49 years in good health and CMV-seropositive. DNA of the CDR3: TGTGCCAGCAGCCCGGTTGCGGGGGCAGAAGAGACCCAGTACTTC. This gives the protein CASSPVAGAEETQYF.